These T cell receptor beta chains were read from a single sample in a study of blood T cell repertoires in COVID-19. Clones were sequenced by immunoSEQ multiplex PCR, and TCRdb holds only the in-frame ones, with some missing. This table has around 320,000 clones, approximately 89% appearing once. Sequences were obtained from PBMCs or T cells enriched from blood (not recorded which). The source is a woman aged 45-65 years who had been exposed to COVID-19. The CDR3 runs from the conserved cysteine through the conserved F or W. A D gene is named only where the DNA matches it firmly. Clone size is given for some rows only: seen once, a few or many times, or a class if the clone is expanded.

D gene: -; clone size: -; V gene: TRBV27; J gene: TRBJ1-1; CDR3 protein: CASSRETGNTEAFF; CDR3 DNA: TGTGCCAGCAGTCGGGAAACGGGGAACACTGAAGCTTTCTTT
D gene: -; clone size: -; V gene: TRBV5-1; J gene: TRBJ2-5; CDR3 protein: CASSDGGGTQYF; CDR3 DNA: TGCGCCAGCAGCGACGGGGGAGGGACCCAGTACTTC
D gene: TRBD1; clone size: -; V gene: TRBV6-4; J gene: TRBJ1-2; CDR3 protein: CASSDSGDSHYGETF; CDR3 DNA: TGTGCCAGCAGTGACTCGGGGGACAGCCACTATGGGGAGACCTTC
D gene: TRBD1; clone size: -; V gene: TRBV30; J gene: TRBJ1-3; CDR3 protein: CAWRDPGTGASGNTIYF; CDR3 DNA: TGTGCCTGGAGGGACCCCGGGACAGGGGCCTCTGGAAACACCATATATTTT
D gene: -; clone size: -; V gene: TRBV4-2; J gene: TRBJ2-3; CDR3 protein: CASSHMAGYTDTQYF; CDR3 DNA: TGTGCCAGCAGCCATATGGCGGGGTACACAGATACGCAGTATTTT
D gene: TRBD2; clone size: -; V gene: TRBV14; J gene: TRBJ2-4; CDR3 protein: CASSQRPSGGAGIQYF; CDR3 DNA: TGTGCCAGCAGCCAAAGGCCTAGCGGGGGGGCCGGCATTCAGTACTTC
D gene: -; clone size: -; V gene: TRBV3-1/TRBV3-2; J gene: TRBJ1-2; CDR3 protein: CASSQDGSPGAFPGYTF; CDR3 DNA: TGTGCCAGCAGCCAAGATGGGTCACCAGGGGCTTTCCCTGGCTACACCTTC
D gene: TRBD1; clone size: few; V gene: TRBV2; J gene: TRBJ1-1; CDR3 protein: CASSERGRGTEAFF; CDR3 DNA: TGTGCCAGCAGTGAGAGGGGGCGAGGGACTGAAGCTTTCTTT
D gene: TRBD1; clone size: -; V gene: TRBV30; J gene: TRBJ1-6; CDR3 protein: CAWSGVSRTGAISYNSPLHF; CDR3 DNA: TGTGCCTGGAGTGGGGTCTCCCGGACAGGGGCCATCTCCTATAATTCACCCCTCCACTTT
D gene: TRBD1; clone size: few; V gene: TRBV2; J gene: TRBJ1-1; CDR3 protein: CASSEDRSSRSEAFF; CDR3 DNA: TGTGCCAGCAGTGAGGACAGGTCATCGCGTTCTGAAGCTTTCTTT
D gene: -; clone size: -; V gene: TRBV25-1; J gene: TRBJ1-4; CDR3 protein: CASSVRSATNEKLFF; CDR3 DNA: TGTGCCAGCAGTGTGAGGAGTGCAACTAATGAAAAACTGTTTTTT
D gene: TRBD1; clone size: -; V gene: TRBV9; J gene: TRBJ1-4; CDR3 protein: CASSVATGTNEKLFF; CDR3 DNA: TGTGCCAGCAGCGTAGCGACAGGGACTAATGAAAAACTGTTTTTT
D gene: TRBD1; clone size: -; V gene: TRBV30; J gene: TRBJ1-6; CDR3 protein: CAWSVPFEDRGSPLHF; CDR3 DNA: TGTGCCTGGAGTGTACCTTTCGAGGACAGGGGTTCACCCCTCCACTTT
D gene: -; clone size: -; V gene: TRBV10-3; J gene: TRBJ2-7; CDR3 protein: CAISENGNYEQYF; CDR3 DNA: TGTGCCATCAGTGAAAACGGGAACTACGAGCAGTACTTC
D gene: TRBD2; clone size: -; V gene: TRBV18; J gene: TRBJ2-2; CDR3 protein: CASSTGLGLTGELFF; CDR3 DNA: TGTGCCAGCTCAACGGGACTAGGTCTCACCGGGGAGCTGTTTTTT
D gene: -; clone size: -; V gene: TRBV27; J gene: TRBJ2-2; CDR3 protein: CASSFGGGLVELFF; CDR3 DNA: TGTGCCAGCAGTTTTGGGGGGGGGCTGGTGGAGCTGTTTTTT
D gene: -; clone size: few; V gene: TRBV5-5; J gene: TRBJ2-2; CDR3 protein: CASSWGAGTGELFF; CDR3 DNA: TGTGCCAGCAGCTGGGGAGCGGGCACCGGGGAGCTGTTTTTT
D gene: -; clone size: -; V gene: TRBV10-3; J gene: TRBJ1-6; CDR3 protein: CAISVALENSPLHF; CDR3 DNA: TGTGCCATCAGTGTCGCCCTCGAGAATTCACCCCTCCACTTT
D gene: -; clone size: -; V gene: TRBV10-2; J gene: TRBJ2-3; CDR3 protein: CASSESAVSTDTQYF; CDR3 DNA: TGCGCCAGCAGTGAGTCGGCAGTAAGCACAGATACGCAGTATTTT
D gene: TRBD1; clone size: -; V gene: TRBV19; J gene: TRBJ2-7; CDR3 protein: CASSPGQGAGEQYF; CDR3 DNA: TGTGCCAGTAGCCCTGGACAGGGGGCCGGAGAGCAGTACTTC
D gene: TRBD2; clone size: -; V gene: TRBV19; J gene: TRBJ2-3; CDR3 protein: CASSTGTSGGDTQYF; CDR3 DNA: TGTGCCAGTAGTACGGGGACTAGCGGGGGTGATACGCAGTATTTT
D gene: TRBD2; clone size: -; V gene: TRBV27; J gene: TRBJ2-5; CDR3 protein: CASSLGTSGTETQYF; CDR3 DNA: TGTGCCAGCAGTTTAGGGACTAGCGGGACAGAGACCCAGTACTTC
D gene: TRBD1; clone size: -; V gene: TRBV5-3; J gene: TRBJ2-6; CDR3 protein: CARRLDRLSGGANVLTF; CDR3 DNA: TGTGCCAGAAGATTGGACAGGCTTTCAGGCGGGGCCAACGTCCTGACTTTC
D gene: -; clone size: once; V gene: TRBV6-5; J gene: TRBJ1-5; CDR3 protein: CASFLWGNSNQPQHF; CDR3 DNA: TGTGCCAGCTTCCTCTGGGGCAATAGCAATCAGCCCCAGCATTTT
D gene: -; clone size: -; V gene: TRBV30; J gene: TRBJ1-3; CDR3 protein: CAWSVLDSSSGNTIYF; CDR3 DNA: TGTGCCTGGAGTGTACTTGACAGCTCCTCTGGAAACACCATATATTTT
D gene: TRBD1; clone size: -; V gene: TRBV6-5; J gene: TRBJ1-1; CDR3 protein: CASRPGGDYTEAFF; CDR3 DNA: TGTGCCAGCAGGCCAGGGGGCGATTACACTGAAGCTTTCTTT
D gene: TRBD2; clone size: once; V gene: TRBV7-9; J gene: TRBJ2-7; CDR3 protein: CASRPLAGNLYEQYF; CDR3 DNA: TGTGCCAGCAGACCGCTAGCGGGGAACCTTTACGAGCAGTACTTC
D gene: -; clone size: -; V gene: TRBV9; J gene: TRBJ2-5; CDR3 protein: CASSPSWGAGAGETQYF; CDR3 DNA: TGTGCCAGCAGCCCCTCATGGGGAGCAGGGGCAGGGGAGACCCAGTACTTC
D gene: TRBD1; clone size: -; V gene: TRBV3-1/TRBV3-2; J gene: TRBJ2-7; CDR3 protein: CASSPGQGYEQYF; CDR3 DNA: TGTGCCAGCAGCCCTGGACAGGGTTACGAGCAGTACTTC